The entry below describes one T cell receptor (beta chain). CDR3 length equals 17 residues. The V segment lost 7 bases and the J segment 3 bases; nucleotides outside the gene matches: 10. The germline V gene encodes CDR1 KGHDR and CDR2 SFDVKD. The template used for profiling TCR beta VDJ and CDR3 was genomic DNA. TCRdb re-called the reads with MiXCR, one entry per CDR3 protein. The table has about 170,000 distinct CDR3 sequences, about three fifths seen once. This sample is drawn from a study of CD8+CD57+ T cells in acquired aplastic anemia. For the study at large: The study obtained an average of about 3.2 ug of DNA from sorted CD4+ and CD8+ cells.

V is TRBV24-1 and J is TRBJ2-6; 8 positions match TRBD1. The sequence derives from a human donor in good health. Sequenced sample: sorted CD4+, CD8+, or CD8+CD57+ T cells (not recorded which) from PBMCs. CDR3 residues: CATSDTRTGYGANVLTF. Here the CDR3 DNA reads TGTGCCACCAGCGATACTCGGACAGGGTATGGGGCCAACGTCCTGACTTTC.